The 11 T cell receptor beta chains reported below all come from one sample, sequenced in a study of siplizumab effects on memory and regulatory T cells (dated by TCRdb to about 2019). Libraries came from the immunoSEQ multiplex PCR assay. As stored in TCRdb, this immuneACCESS dataset retains in-frame rearrangements with V and J assigned. A fraction of the clones does not appear; measured against another copy, unresolved V genes explain less than half of the discrepancy, and the remainder lacks a known reason. This sample has about 80,000 clones in its table, and approximately 95% of those were observed once. About a fifth of the sample belongs to the ten largest clones. The specimen sequenced was CD8+ T cells sorted from blood. These receptors all stem from a human donor in good health.

The gene calls are TRBV29-1 and TRBJ2-2, with 8 positions matching TRBD1. In germline, CDR1 is SQVTM, CDR2 ANQGSEA. V lost 7 bases and J lost 5; bases outside the gene matches: 9. The CDR3 is 14 amino acids. This CDR3 is CSASGQGATGELFF. The CDR3, as DNA: TGCAGCGCGTCTGGGCAGGGGGCTACCGGGGAGCTGTTTTTT.

This chain links TRBV27 with TRBJ2-3, with D tentatively TRBD2 (6 bases). The CDR3 totals 19 residues. Trimming pared 6 bases from V and 2 bases from J, leaving 27 bases between. Germline CDR1 reads MNHEY; CDR2 reads SMNVEV (reference sequence). CDR3 DNA sequence: TGTGCCAGCAGCTCACACCTGGGACTCGTTTTGGACCCCACAGATACGCAGTATTTT. As protein: CASSSHLGLVLDPTDTQYF.

J is TRBJ2-3 and V is TRBV19; D unresolved. V lost 2 bases and J 2 bases, leaving 14 bases between the germline ends. Germline V gives CDR1 LNHDA, CDR2 SQIVND (reference sequence). The CDR3 extends over 16 amino acids. This CDR3 reads CASSIQRRLVTDTQYF. The DNA for the CDR3 is TGTGCCAGTAGTATACAGAGGAGACTTGTCACAGATACGCAGTATTTT.

DNA for the CDR3: TGTGCCAGCAGTTTAAGTCGGGCAACTAATGAAAAACTGTTTTTT. Translation: CASSLSRATNEKLFF. This chain joins TRBV6-6 and TRBJ1-4; D remains unclear. This CDR3 is 15 amino acids long. CDR1 and CDR2 (germline): MNHNY, SVGAGI (reference sequence). The V and J ends lost 4 bases and 0 bases respectively, with 9 bases between them.

The V call is TRBV5-1, the J call TRBJ2-3; D unresolved. Germline CDR1 and CDR2: SGHRS and YFSETQ. The CDR3 runs to 16 residues. Trimming stripped 4 bases from V and 4 bases from J, with 19 bases between. In DNA, the CDR3 is TGCGCCAGCAGCCCGGCTCGGGTTGGGATATCAGATACGCAGTATTTT. Residues: CASSPARVGISDTQYF.

The chain combines TRBV7-9 with TRBJ2-2; D is unresolved. Germline V gives CDR1 SEHNR, CDR2 FQNEAQ (reference sequence). The CDR3 is made up of 14 amino acids. V was shortened by 3 bases and J by 0 bases, with 5 bases between the two germline ends. CDR3 bases: TGTGCCAGCAGCTTTAGCTCGAACACCGGGGAGCTGTTTTTT. Protein sequence: CASSFSSNTGELFF.

In this sample, this clone turned up once. The rearrangement joins TRBV27 to TRBJ2-5; unclear D gene. The CDR3 runs to 13 residues. The germline gives CDR1 MNHEY, CDR2 SMNVEV (reference sequence). The V end was cut by 6 bases, the J end by 5 bases, with 13 bases between. The CDR3 DNA follows: TGTGCCAGCAGACCTGCGCCCTCGGAGACCCAGTACTTC. The encoded protein is CASRPAPSETQYF.

The chain links TRBV27 to TRBJ2-5, with 12 bases fitting TRBD1. V gave up 3 bases and J gave up 4 bases; unmatched junction bases: 6. The CDR3 runs 16 residues. CDR1 is MNHEY and CDR2 is SMNVEV in the germline V gene (reference sequence). The CDR3 bases are TGTGCCAGCAGTTTCCTCGGGACAGGGGGCTTAGAGACCCAGTACTTC. It specifies CASSFLGTGGLETQYF.

The chain links TRBV4-1 to TRBJ1-1; tentatively, D is TRBD1 (5 bases). V lost 3 bases and J 2 bases, leaving 7 bases between the germline ends. The CDR3 is made up of 13 amino acids. Germline V gene lookup returns CDR1 MGHRA and CDR2 YSYEKL. The CDR3 DNA sequence: TGCGCCAGCAGCCAGACAGAAAACACTGAAGCTTTCTTT. Encoded protein: CASSQTENTEAFF.

The chain links TRBV4-1 to TRBJ2-1, with D unclear. V lost 0 bases to trimming and J lost 7 bases, with 10 bases between them. This CDR3 spans 14 amino acids. Germline V CDR1 and CDR2: MGHRA, YSYEKL. In nucleotides, the CDR3 is TGCGCCAGCAGCCAAGATCCGTTGACTAATGAGCAGTTCTTC. This sequence encodes CASSQDPLTNEQFF.

The genes are TRBV2 and TRBJ2-3, with 10 bases that match TRBD2. This CDR3 has 21 amino acids. Germline V gene lookup returns CDR1 SNHLY and CDR2 FYNNEI. V dropped 0 bases and J dropped 3; count of bases not matched to a gene: 18. CDR3 amino acids: CASSEAQWATGASGSTDTQYF. CDR3 nucleotides: TGTGCCAGCAGTGAAGCGCAATGGGCGACGGGGGCTAGCGGGAGTACAGATACGCAGTATTTT. Based on the CDR3 plus reference TRBV2 and TRBJ2-3, the full variable domain is EPEVTQTPSHQVTQMGQEVILRCVPISNHLYFYWYRQILGQKVEFLVSFYNNEISEKSEIFDDQFSVERPDGSNFTLKIRSTKLEDSAMYFCASSEAQWATGASGSTDTQYFGPGTRLTVL.